This T cell receptor beta chain was sequenced for a study of OX40 agonist ivuxolimab in advanced cancers. General study results and limits: Antigen targets of the expanded peripheral T cells went undetermined. Dose levels from 0.1 to 3.0 mg/kg saw CD4+ and CD8+ blood T cells expand clonally by week 6.

Baseline was the first blood sampling point, followed by cycle 4 day 1 and cycle 7 day 1. This table comes from immunoSEQ multiplex PCR, and its TCRdb copy is limited to in-frame clones, with some not included. The data show 65,000 to 85,000 clones, 80% to 95% seen once. This clone was picked up a small number of times. Its specificity is not known. Germline V gives CDR1 GTSNPN, CDR2 SVGIG (reference sequence). The trim removed 2 bases at V and 7 bases at J, leaving 5 bases unmatched. CDR3 length equals 13 residues. Here the sequenced sample was CD4+ or CD8+ T cells sorted from blood, taken in a trial of the OX40 agonist ivuxolimab. The chain recombines TRBV30 with TRBJ1-2, with TRBD1 matching 9 bases. The TCR sequence derives from an adult with an advanced solid tumor such as melanoma, head and neck, liver or kidney cancer. CDR3: CAWSRDREIGYTF. CDR3 in DNA: TGTGCCTGGAGTCGGGACAGGGAGATTGGCTACACCTTC.